The rows below give T cell receptor beta chains drawn from one sample of a study of shared T cell receptors in the human thymus. TCRdb's table, derived via immunoSEQ multiplex PCR, lists solely in-frame clones and lacks some. The sample has hundreds of thousands of clones, 88% seen once; the top ten hold 0.01%. This sample was also put to use in a study of human thymus T cells.

Sequenced material: thymocytes. These receptors all stem from a boy under two years old with a congenital heart defect. Each CDR3 is given without its conserved first and last residue.

v_call	j_call	cdr3_aa
TRBV5-8	TRBJ2-3	ASTLYGTRSTDTQY
TRBV5-5	TRBJ2-6	ASSPTGANVLT
TRBV30	TRBJ1-3	AWSPPVRSSSGNTIY
TRBV7-2	TRBJ2-7	ASSLRGGRPVEQY
TRBV28	TRBJ2-1	ASNRREAQSSRQYNEQF
TRBV10-3	TRBJ1-2	AILGQDNYGYT
TRBV4-3	TRBJ2-5	ASSQDSPARGGPQETQY
TRBV7-9	TRBJ2-7	ASSFCTSGTRPYEQY
TRBV5-1	TRBJ2-7	ASSLARRAISYEQY
TRBV13	TRBJ2-3	ASSLRRGTQY
TRBV10-2	TRBJ2-6	ASSDLLNRQGRVSGANVLT
TRBV15	TRBJ2-3	ATSRGTSGTDTQY
TRBV25-1	TRBJ2-7	ASSDSATYEQY
TRBV27	TRBJ2-1	ASSLLQRLRNSSYNEQF
TRBV6-5	TRBJ1-1	ASSYRGQVRTEAF
TRBV10-3	TRBJ2-7	AISEDGNEQY
TRBV27	TRBJ2-1	ASIRTGGVLNNEQF
TRBV9	TRBJ2-5	ASSVETLAGWDQETQY
TRBV6-6	TRBJ2-3	ASSLEDRGGTDTQY
TRBV2	TRBJ2-7	ASSAGTSGRDRTYEQY
TRBV4-1	TRBJ1-3	ASSPLLMEGIY
TRBV4-2	TRBJ2-3	ASSQDIKREGTDTQY
TRBV14	TRBJ1-2	ASSAPGQGDYGYT
TRBV7-9	TRBJ2-1	ASSLAKREAVYNEQF
TRBV29-1	TRBJ2-7	SVGANSPYEQY